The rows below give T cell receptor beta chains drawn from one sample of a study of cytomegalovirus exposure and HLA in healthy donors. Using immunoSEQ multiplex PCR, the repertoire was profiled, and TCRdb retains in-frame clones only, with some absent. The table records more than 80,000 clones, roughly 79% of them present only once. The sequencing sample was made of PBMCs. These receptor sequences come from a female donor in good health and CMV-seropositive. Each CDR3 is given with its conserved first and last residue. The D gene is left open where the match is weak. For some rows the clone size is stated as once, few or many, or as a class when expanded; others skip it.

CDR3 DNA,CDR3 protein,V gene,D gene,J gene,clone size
TGTGCCATCAGTGCTAGGGGGCAGCAAGAGACCCAGTACTTC,CAISARGQQETQYF,TRBV10-3,TRBD1,TRBJ2-5,-
TGCGCCAGCAGTGAGACAGGGGGCATAGGCACTGAAGCTTTCTTT,CASSETGGIGTEAFF,TRBV10-2,TRBD1,TRBJ1-1,-
TGTGCCAGCAGTTTTCCTAACTCCTACGAGCAGTACTTC,CASSFPNSYEQYF,TRBV28,-,TRBJ2-7,once
TGTGCCAGCAGTTTGGGACAGCGGAAGGAAAAACTGTTTTTT,CASSLGQRKEKLFF,TRBV6-5,TRBD1,TRBJ1-4,-
TGTGCCAGCAGTTACTCAGCCAGGGGGCGGCAAGAGACCCAGTACTTC,CASSYSARGRQETQYF,TRBV6-5,TRBD1,TRBJ2-5,-
TGCGCCAGCAGCCAAGTGGTGGATAGGGGGCCGGGGAACATTCAGTACTTC,CASSQVVDRGPGNIQYF,TRBV4-3,TRBD1,TRBJ2-4,-
TGTGCCATCAGTGAGACAGGATTCAATGAAAAACTGTTTTTT,CAISETGFNEKLFF,TRBV10-3,-,TRBJ1-4,few
TGTGCCAGCAGGCAGGGTTTGGGCAAAAACATTCAGTACTTC,CASRQGLGKNIQYF,TRBV2,-,TRBJ2-4,-
TGCGCCAGCACCCCCCTCGGGGAGCTGTTTTTT,CASTPLGELFF,TRBV5-1,-,TRBJ2-2,-
TGTGCCAGCAGTTACGGGCACAGGGGGAGCTACGAGCAGTACTTC,CASSYGHRGSYEQYF,TRBV6-6,TRBD1,TRBJ2-7,-
TGTGCCAGCAGTTTAGGGGTAGGGGGCAATGAGCAGTTCTTC,CASSLGVGGNEQFF,TRBV27,-,TRBJ2-1,few
TGTGCCAGCAGCTTGGACAGGGGGTACGGTACTGAAGCTTTCTTT,CASSLDRGYGTEAFF,TRBV5-4,TRBD1,TRBJ1-1,-
TGTGCCAGCACCAATATCATTACAGGGGACACTGAAGCTTTCTTT,CASTNIITGDTEAFF,TRBV25-1,TRBD1,TRBJ1-1,-
TGTGCCAGCTCCTTAGGGGCCGGCGACGAGCAGTACTTC,CASSLGAGDEQYF,TRBV18,-,TRBJ2-7,few
TGCGCCAGCAGCCCCAGCCCAGGGGCTAACTATGGCTACACCTTC,CASSPSPGANYGYTF,TRBV5-1,-,TRBJ1-2,-
TGTGCCAGCTGGAGGGGTTATAATTCACCCCTCCACTTT,CASWRGYNSPLHF,TRBV7-2,-,TRBJ1-6,-